The rows below give T cell receptor beta chains drawn from one sample of a study of neurological immune-mediated disorders. One entry per CDR3 protein, called by TCRdb with MiXCR from the 5' RACE reads. The sample consists of 45,000 to 60,000 distinct CDR3 sequences, roughly 3.5% of them appearing once. The specimen sequenced was PBMCs. These receptors came from a man younger than 45 with multiple sclerosis. The CDR3 runs from the conserved cysteine through the conserved F or W. D genes are given only for firm matches. The size entry is marked missing in some rows and otherwise reads once, few, many or a size class.

15	TRBV10-2	TRBJ2-3	many	TRBD2	CASSTVAGRTDTQYF	TGCGCCAGCAGTACGGTAGCGGGGCGCACAGATACGCAGTATTTT
15	TRBV5-1	TRBJ1-4	many	TRBD1	CASSLSGTGGEKLFF	TGCGCCAGCAGCTTGTCGGGGACAGGGGGAGAAAAACTGTTTTTT
16	TRBV7-3	TRBJ2-7	many	TRBD2	CASSLTAAGGTYEQYF	TGTGCCAGCAGCTTAACGGCTGCGGGAGGCACCTACGAGCAGTACTTC
16	TRBV29-1	TRBJ2-1	medium-sized	TRBD2	CSVVGGEASSYNEQFF	TGCAGCGTTGTGGGGGGGGAGGCCTCCTCCTACAATGAGCAGTTCTTC
13	TRBV5-6	TRBJ2-7	many	-	CASTLGSGGEQYF	TGTGCCAGCACCCTTGGGTCGGGCGGCGAGCAGTACTTC
14	TRBV12-3/TRBV12-4	TRBJ1-5	many	TRBD1	CASRGTGGFQPQHF	TGTGCCAGCAGGGGGACAGGGGGTTTTCAGCCCCAGCATTTT
14	TRBV7-2	TRBJ2-5	many	-	CASSPFGAPETQYF	TGTGCCAGCAGCCCATTTGGGGCACCGGAGACCCAGTACTTC
15	TRBV12-3/TRBV12-4	TRBJ2-2	many	-	CASSLKGVGSGELFF	TGTGCCAGCAGTTTAAAAGGGGTCGGATCCGGGGAGCTGTTTTTT
16	TRBV20-1	TRBJ2-1	many	TRBD2	CSAKNLAGVTGYEQFF	TGCAGTGCTAAAAATCTAGCGGGAGTAACGGGCTATGAGCAGTTCTTC
15	TRBV10-2	TRBJ2-7	-	TRBD1	CASSGSLGQFYEQYF	TGCGCCAGCAGTGGGTCCCTGGGACAGTTCTACGAGCAGTACTTC
13	TRBV29-1	TRBJ1-5	many	-	CSVRQESNQPQHF	TGCAGCGTTCGACAGGAAAGCAATCAGCCCCAGCATTTT
14	TRBV7-6	TRBJ2-7	many	-	CASSLASRAEEQYF	TGTGCCAGCAGCTTAGCGTCCAGGGCGGAGGAGCAGTACTTC
14	TRBV28	TRBJ1-1	many	-	CASNQYRVNTEAFF	TGTGCCAGCAACCAATACAGAGTGAACACTGAAGCTTTCTTT
16	TRBV5-1	TRBJ2-1	many	TRBD2	CASSTARLAGSDEQFF	TGCGCCAGCAGCACCGCTAGGCTAGCGGGATCCGATGAGCAGTTCTTC
14	TRBV29-1	TRBJ2-3	many	-	CSVPTGDSTDTQYF	TGCAGCGTTCCCACGGGGGATAGCACAGATACGCAGTATTTT
17	TRBV27	TRBJ1-2	-	-	CASSSPPGRGPNYGYTF	TGTGCCAGCAGTTCCCCCCCGGGAAGGGGCCCCAACTATGGCTACACCTTC
13	TRBV29-1	TRBJ2-7	many	-	CSVEAGDSYEQYF	TGCAGCGTTGAAGCGGGAGACTCCTACGAGCAGTACTTC
13	TRBV24-1	TRBJ2-1	many	-	CATSVRGSREQFF	TGTGCCACCAGTGTCCGGGGGAGTCGAGAGCAGTTCTTC
15	TRBV24-1	TRBJ2-1	many	TRBD1	CATSAGQGYNNEQFF	TGTGCCACCAGTGCGGGACAGGGGTACAACAATGAGCAGTTCTTC
13	TRBV2	TRBJ2-7	many	-	CASSEPGVYEQYF	TGTGCCAGCAGTGAGCCAGGGGTCTACGAGCAGTACTTC
14	TRBV28	TRBJ2-1	many	TRBD2	CASSLGGDANEQFF	TGTGCCAGCAGTTTGGGGGGGGACGCCAATGAGCAGTTCTTC
15	TRBV20-1	TRBJ1-2	many	-	CSASPPGGARYGYTF	TGCAGTGCTAGCCCCCCCGGGGGCGCTAGGTATGGCTACACCTTC
15	TRBV20-1	TRBJ2-5	many	TRBD2	CSAPRPGLAEETQYF	TGCAGTGCTCCCCGACCGGGACTAGCGGAAGAGACCCAGTACTTC
17	TRBV20-1	TRBJ2-1	many	TRBD1	CSARAPTGVSSYNEQFF	TGCAGTGCTAGAGCACCAACAGGGGTCTCGTCCTACAATGAGCAGTTCTTC
13	TRBV5-1	TRBJ1-1	many	-	CASSLPPRTEAFF	TGCGCCAGCAGTTTACCCCCCCGGACTGAAGCTTTCTTT
15	TRBV18	TRBJ2-4	many	TRBD1	CASSPPLQGADIQYF	TGTGCCAGCTCACCGCCCCTACAGGGGGCGGACATTCAGTACTTC
13	TRBV5-1	TRBJ2-5	-	-	CASNGENQETQYF	TGCGCCAGCAACGGGGAAAACCAAGAGACCCAGTACTTC
13	TRBV20-1	TRBJ2-3	many	-	CSAPDSPTDTQYF	TGCAGTGCTCCGGACTCACCCACAGATACGCAGTATTTT
12	TRBV6-6	TRBJ2-5	many	-	CASSYPQETQYF	TGTGCCAGCAGTTACCCACAAGAGACCCAGTACTTC
15	TRBV5-1	TRBJ2-1	-	-	CASSFQGFGDNEQFF	TGCGCCAGCAGCTTCCAAGGGTTCGGGGACAATGAGCAGTTCTTC